The 3 T cell receptor beta chains given below trace back to one sample, sequenced in a study of T cells in Graves' hyperthyroidism and ophthalmopathy. Amplification yielded TCR beta CDR3 regions, with RNA transcripts as the source. The TCR CDR3 was amplified in a first-round RT-PCR using the HTBI primer set. MiXCR, run by TCRdb on the multiplex PCR reads, gives a single entry per CDR3 protein. In the table there are some 700,000 distinct CDR3 sequences, roughly 17% of which are singletons. The sequencing sample was made of blood. These receptors were obtained from a man aged 45-65 years with Graves' hyperthyroidism.

There are a few counts of this clonotype. The gene calls are TRBV20-1 and TRBJ1-5; D gene ambiguous. The CDR3 consists of 13 residues. The germline gives CDR1 DFQATT, CDR2 SNEGSKA (reference sequence). V lost 6 bases and J 4 bases, leaving 13 bases between the germline ends. This CDR3 reads CSATTGLNQPQHF. The CDR3 DNA reads TGCAGTGCCACGACCGGTTTAAATCAGCCCCAGCATTTT.

The genes are TRBV10-3 and TRBJ2-3; 7 bases agree with TRBD2. Germline V gene lookup returns CDR1 ENHRY and CDR2 SYGVKD. CDR3 length: 15 residues. The trim removed 4 bases at V and 0 bases at J, leaving 4 bases unmatched. The CDR3 spells CAISGLAESTDTQYF. The CDR3 DNA follows: TGTGCCATCAGTGGGCTAGCGGAGAGCACAGATACGCAGTATTTT.

This clonotype appeared many times. The chain recombines TRBV12-3 or TRBV12-4 with TRBJ2-3; D possibly corresponds to TRBD1 (8 bases). V was trimmed by 6 bases and J by 2 bases, leaving 15 bases between them. The CDR3 covers 15 residues. The CDR3 bases are TGTGCCAGCAGGAGACAGGGGAGGGCCACAGATACGCAGTATTTT. This translates into CASRRQGRATDTQYF.